These T cell receptor beta chains were read from a single sample in a study of OX40 agonist ivuxolimab in advanced cancers. Sequenced by immunoSEQ multiplex PCR; TCRdb stores in-frame clones only, minus some. The sample includes approximately 58,000 clones, over 80% seen only once; the top ten take 4.6%. The sample was CD4+ or CD8+ T cells sorted from blood, taken in a trial of the OX40 agonist ivuxolimab. The receptors come from an adult with an advanced solid tumor such as melanoma, head and neck, liver or kidney cancer. Both conserved end residues are part of each CDR3. The D gene is left open where the match is weak. Clone size appears in some rows only: once, few, many, or a class for an expanded clone.

V	D	size	J	DNA	CDR3
TRBV10-3	-	-	TRBJ1-5	TGTGCCATCAGTGAGGCTGGGGGGGCCGGAGGCAATCAGCCCCAGCATTTT	CAISEAGGAGGNQPQHF
TRBV5-1	-	-	TRBJ2-1	TGCGCCAGCAGCTTGACAGATTTCAATGAGCAGTTCTTC	CASSLTDFNEQFF
TRBV19	TRBD2	-	TRBJ2-1	TGTGCCAGTAGTATGGGGACTAGCGGGGGGTACTCCTACAATGAGCAGTTCTTC	CASSMGTSGGYSYNEQFF
TRBV19	-	-	TRBJ1-5	TGTGCCAGTAGTATTCGGGCAGGGACCAATCAGCCCCAGCATTTT	CASSIRAGTNQPQHF
TRBV5-6	-	-	TRBJ2-7	TGTGCCAGCAGCCGTTGGGACGTCAGCTCCTACGAGCAGTACTTC	CASSRWDVSSYEQYF
TRBV27	-	-	TRBJ1-1	TGTGCCAGCAGTTTCACCACAGGGACGGTGAACACTGAAGCTTTCTTT	CASSFTTGTVNTEAFF
TRBV7-2	-	-	TRBJ1-5	TGTGCCAGCAGCCCACACGGCGGGGGGGGGCAGCCCCAGCATTTT	CASSPHGGGGQPQHF
TRBV6-5	TRBD1	-	TRBJ2-7	TGTGCCAGCAGTCGGGGACAGGACTACGAGCAGTACTTC	CASSRGQDYEQYF
TRBV11-1	TRBD2	-	TRBJ2-7	TGTGCCAGCAGTGGGACTAGCCCCTACGAGCAGTACTTC	CASSGTSPYEQYF
TRBV9	-	once	TRBJ2-1	TGTGCCAGCAGCGTAGCGAAGGGTTTGTACAATGAGCAGTTCTTC	CASSVAKGLYNEQFF
TRBV11-2	TRBD2	few	TRBJ2-7	TGTGCCAGCAGCTTAGGCGGGGGGGCCTACGAGCAGTACTTC	CASSLGGGAYEQYF
TRBV25-1	TRBD2	-	TRBJ2-7	TGTGCCAGCATTCATAGGGGGGCTAGCGGGACCTACGAGCAGTACTTC	CASIHRGASGTYEQYF
TRBV7-9	-	-	TRBJ2-3	TGTGCCAGCAGCTTATCTCAGGTCACAGATACGCAGTATTTT	CASSLSQVTDTQYF
TRBV27	-	-	TRBJ1-1	TGTGCCAGCAGTTTATTGGAGGGAGGAGGGGTTGCCGAAGCTTTCTTT	CASSLLEGGGVAEAFF
TRBV19	TRBD1	once	TRBJ1-2	TGTGCCAGTAGGCGGGACAGGGGCTATGGCTACACCTTC	CASRRDRGYGYTF
TRBV2	TRBD1	-	TRBJ2-7	TGTGCCAGCACCATAGACAGGGATACTTACGAGCAGTACTTC	CASTIDRDTYEQYF
TRBV12-5	-	-	TRBJ2-3	TGTGCTAGTGGTTTGGGAACAGGGTCAGATACGCAGTATTTT	CASGLGTGSDTQYF
TRBV18	-	once	TRBJ2-6	TGTGCCAGCTCACCCCTGGAACTTCGCTCTGGGGCCAACGTCCTGACTTTC	CASSPLELRSGANVLTF
TRBV2	-	-	TRBJ2-7	TGTGCCAGCAGGTTAGGGGGCTACGAGCAGTACTTC	CASRLGGYEQYF
TRBV5-1	TRBD2	-	TRBJ2-1	TGCGCCAGCAGCTTGGCCGAAAGACTAGCGGGAGGCGGGAATGAGCAGTTCTTC	CASSLAERLAGGGNEQFF
TRBV6-5	-	-	TRBJ2-2	TGTGCCAGCAGTTACAGGGCCTCAACCGGGGAGCTGTTTTTT	CASSYRASTGELFF
TRBV30	TRBD1	-	TRBJ1-5	TGTGCCTGGACGCCGGGACAGGGGGATCAGCCCCAGCATTTT	CAWTPGQGDQPQHF
TRBV11-3	TRBD1	-	TRBJ2-1	TGTGCCAGCAGCTTACGAGGACAGGGGGTTTCCTACAATGAGCAGTTCTTC	CASSLRGQGVSYNEQFF
TRBV4-1	-	-	TRBJ2-2	TGCGCCAGCAGCCAAGATAGGGACTTCCGATGGGAGCTGTTTTTT	CASSQDRDFRWELFF
TRBV5-8	TRBD2	-	TRBJ2-7	TGTGCCAGCTCGACCCTAGGGACTAGCGGGAGTGGAGACGAGCAGTACTTC	CASSTLGTSGSGDEQYF
TRBV2	TRBD1	-	TRBJ1-3	TGTGCCAGCAGTGACCAGGGGGACTCTGGAAACACCATATATTTT	CASSDQGDSGNTIYF
TRBV2	TRBD2	once	TRBJ2-7	TGTGCCAGCAGTGAAGGAGCGGGGGCGCCCTACGAGCAGTACTTC	CASSEGAGAPYEQYF
TRBV27	-	-	TRBJ1-1	TGTGCCAGCAGTCCCGTGAGGATCCTGAACACTGAAGCTTTCTTT	CASSPVRILNTEAFF
TRBV11-1	-	-	TRBJ2-2	TGTGCCAGCAGCTCCAGGACCCCGAACACCGGGGAGCTGTTTTTT	CASSSRTPNTGELFF
TRBV7-3	-	-	TRBJ2-2	TGTGCCAGCAGCCCCAGGGAGACCGGGGAGCTGTTTTTT	CASSPRETGELFF
TRBV6-1	-	-	TRBJ1-2	TGTGCCAGCACGGTGGGAGTTAACTATGGCTACACCTTC	CASTVGVNYGYTF
TRBV20-1	-	-	TRBJ1-1	TGCAGTGCCATCAGCGACACTGAAGCTTTCTTT	CSAISDTEAFF
TRBV7-8	-	-	TRBJ1-2	TGTGCCAGCAGCTTGGGGCGATGGCGGGTCTCGGCGGCTGGCTACACCTTC	CASSLGRWRVSAAGYTF
TRBV5-1	-	-	TRBJ1-1	TGCGCCAGCAGCTTGGTGGGAGGAGGAAACACTGAAGCTTTCTTT	CASSLVGGGNTEAFF
TRBV28	-	once	TRBJ1-5	TGTGCCAGCCGAAAAAGCAATCAGCCCCAGCATTTT	CASRKSNQPQHF
TRBV28	-	once	TRBJ2-5	TGTGCCAGCAGTTCATCGGGAATTATCTTTCAAGAGACCCAGTACTTC	CASSSSGIIFQETQYF
TRBV5-1	-	-	TRBJ1-3	TGCGCCAGCAGCTCCGGCCAGGGGAACACCATATATTTT	CASSSGQGNTIYF
TRBV4-2	-	-	TRBJ2-5	TGTGCCAGCAGCCAAGAGGAAAAGGCCTATGGGGCTAGCTCTTGGACCCAGTACTTC	CASSQEEKAYGASSWTQYF
TRBV19	TRBD1	-	TRBJ2-7	TGTGCCAGTAGTATCATGATTGGGACAGATCACGAGCAGTACTTC	CASSIMIGTDHEQYF
TRBV27	-	-	TRBJ2-1	TGTGCCAGCAGTTTTCGCCCCGGGACAGGCGGGGGGAATGAGCAGTTCTTC	CASSFRPGTGGGNEQFF
TRBV5-4	-	-	TRBJ1-2	TGTGCCAGCAGCTCAGGTTCTAACTATGGCTACACCTTC	CASSSGSNYGYTF
TRBV5-1	-	-	TRBJ2-7	TGCGCCAGCAGCTTGGACCCGAGGTCCTACGAGCAGTACTTC	CASSLDPRSYEQYF
TRBV18	-	-	TRBJ1-1	TGTGCCAGCTCCCTAGGGGCCGGTAAGAACACTGAAGCTTTCTTT	CASSLGAGKNTEAFF
TRBV2	TRBD2	few	TRBJ2-3	TGTGCCAGCAGGGAGGGTCGGACTAGCGGGGGGCCCTTTGTGAGCACAGATACGCAGTATTTT	CASREGRTSGGPFVSTDTQYF
TRBV19	TRBD1	few	TRBJ1-4	TGTGCCACCGGAAGGACAGGGGGGCGATCGGGGCTAGGTGAAAAACTGTTTTTT	CATGRTGGRSGLGEKLFF
TRBV28	-	once	TRBJ2-1	TGTGCCAGCAGTTTCCGCCGTAAGAATGGGTTGATGTACAATGAGCAGTTCTTC	CASSFRRKNGLMYNEQFF
TRBV7-9	-	-	TRBJ2-7	TGTGCCAGCAGCCGGGACAACTACGAGCAGTACTTC	CASSRDNYEQYF
TRBV29-1	TRBD1	-	TRBJ2-4	TGCAGCGTAGCCCCGGGACAGGGGGTAGCCAAAAACATTCAGTACTTC	CSVAPGQGVAKNIQYF
TRBV21-1	-	-	TRBJ2-3	TGTGCCAGCAGCATACAGGGTACGGAAGATACGCAGTATTTT	CASSIQGTEDTQYF
TRBV18	-	few	TRBJ1-1	TGTGCCAGCTCAAAGGGAGGTGGCACTGAAGCTTTCTTT	CASSKGGGTEAFF
TRBV30	-	once	TRBJ2-7	TGTGCCTGGAGTGTACCCCCAGGGATCGGGCAGTACTTC	CAWSVPPGIGQYF
TRBV6-5	TRBD2	-	TRBJ2-7	TGTGCCAGCACGACTAGCGGGAGCTCCTACGAGCAGTACTTC	CASTTSGSSYEQYF
TRBV11-2	-	once	TRBJ2-7	TGTGCCAGCAGCCCTGACTCCTACGAGCAGTACTTC	CASSPDSYEQYF
TRBV6-1	-	-	TRBJ2-2	TGTGCCACCCCGGACCAAAACACCGGGGAGCTGTTTTTT	CATPDQNTGELFF
TRBV6-6	-	-	TRBJ1-3	TGTGCCAGCAGTACAGGAGTTGCCTCTGGAAACACCATATATTTT	CASSTGVASGNTIYF
TRBV9	TRBD1	-	TRBJ2-7	TGTGCCAGCAGCGATACCCCCGGGACAGTGCACTACGAGCAGTACTTC	CASSDTPGTVHYEQYF
TRBV2	-	-	TRBJ2-7	TGTGCCAGCAGTGAAGGCGGACCCCAGACCTACGAGCAGTACTTC	CASSEGGPQTYEQYF